This T cell receptor (beta chain) appears in the sequencing data of a study of blood T cell repertoires in COVID-19. The repertoire was sequenced with immunoSEQ multiplex PCR; TCRdb's copy has only in-frame clones and lacks some. Found here are around 190,000 clones, less than 90% of them singletons; the top ten hold more than 3%. This CDR3 has 19 amino acids. Germline CDR1 and CDR2: LGHDT and YNNKEL (reference sequence). The ends lost 3 bases at V and 1 base at J; junction bases unmatched: 16. The V call is TRBV3-1 (or the pseudogene TRBV3-2), the J call TRBJ2-5; 8 bases fit TRBD2. The source is a woman between 25 and 40 years old who had been exposed to COVID-19. What was sequenced was PBMCs or T cells enriched from blood (not recorded which). The CDR3 region is CASSHSSGLEWGSQETQYF. The DNA of the CDR3 is TGTGCCAGCAGCCATTCCTCGGGACTAGAGTGGGGTTCCCAAGAGACCCAGTACTTC.